This T cell receptor (beta chain) comes out of a study of Graves' ophthalmopathy and Graves' hyperthyroidism (dated by TCRdb to the late 2010s). Turning to the overall study: Peripheral blood was collected at initial diagnosis, prior to any treatment. In total, around 130 blood samples were TCR-sequenced: 43 ophthalmopathy, approximately 75 hyperthyroidism and approximately 17 hyperthyroidism-to-ophthalmopathy patients. An independent validation cohort was composed of fewer than 20 hyperthyroidism patients and around 16 patients who later progressed from hyperthyroidism to ophthalmopathy. Following sample collection, hyperthyroidism patients were given methimazole at a starting dose of 30 mg daily, and ophthalmopathy patients were given high-dose intravenous methylprednisolone. To explore V-J signatures that separate ophthalmopathy from hyperthyroidism, a discovery set of about 96 patients was enrolled, consisting of 40 to 45 with ophthalmopathy and about 60 with stable hyperthyroidism. In 6 or 7 hyperthyroidism patients, T-cell repertoires of thyroid tissue and blood were compared. The study used signatures of the TCR beta repertoire to tell Graves' ophthalmopathy apart from Graves' hyperthyroidism and to predict which patients would progress to ophthalmopathy. The roughly 100 discovery patients were randomly divided into training and test sets at a 7:3 ratio. What the research found in general, with its limitations: Most expanded thyroid clonotypes with a frequency above 0.001 also appeared in blood, which suggests that blood repertoires may reflect the immune response in the thyroid. No statistical method was used to predetermine the sample size, and group allocation was not hidden from the investigators. The 13-signature model separated ophthalmopathy from stable hyperthyroidism with approximately 90% sensitivity and 81.08% specificity in cross-validation, and 80%/75% in the test set. In validation, the model predicted ophthalmopathy progression with about 70% sensitivity and approximately 75% specificity; roughly eleven predicted patients were CT-confirmed with GO in a median of about 6.2 months.

V loses 9 bases at its end and J loses 2 bases; junction bases beyond the gene matches: 5. The CDR3 contains 13 residues, cysteine and phenylalanine counted. Of the read, only the CDR3 DNA is kept; its 39 bases are in frame from base 1. For CDR1 and CDR2, the germline V gene (reference sequence) lists LNHNV and YYDKDF. This clonotype has at least ten counts. There is no known antigen for this receptor. No per-base quality is available; no much larger clone lies one base away. A patient counted as having stable hyperthyroidism if there was no progression to ophthalmopathy within 18 months of follow-up. The hyperthyroidism patients were 18 to 65 years old and newly diagnosed, with a disease duration of less than 2 months. Patients with other autoimmune diseases, uncontrolled infections, pregnancy or lactation were excluded. Clinical symptoms, serum thyroxine, TRAb, thyroid ultrasound and orbital computed tomography were used for diagnosis. Ficoll-Paque density gradient centrifugation was used to isolate PBMCs from about 9.4 ml of fresh peripheral blood. Total RNA was extracted using Trizol reagent, and RNA quality was checked on an Agilent 2100 Bioanalyzer.

For repertoire sequencing, TCR beta CDR3 regions were amplified from RNA transcripts. The first round was an RT-PCR using HTBI primers with the Qiagen OneStep RT-PCR kit, and this first round was followed by a second-round multiplex PCR, then size selection and purification. Sequencing of the libraries was carried out on an Illumina HiSeq2000 in paired-end mode with 100 bp reads. As for the original processing: SOAPnuke was used for read processing, and reads with adapters, uncalled bases, a mean Phred below 15, or no exact constant-primer or identifier match were discarded. High-quality paired reads were merged with COPE v1.2.5. Unique nucleotide sequences were defined as clonotypes and aligned to IMGT TRB V, D and J references using MiTCR v1.1. Only V-J combinations with frequency above 0.0001 were analysed, covering around 99% of repertoires. A TCR clonal expansion and chaos score per V-J combination was defined as the ratio of F50 clonal expansion to chaos observed in the TCRdist matrix. Welch's t-statistics and random forest were used to reduce the features to some 13 V-J combinations, which were then used as input to a naive Bayes classifier. Thyroid-blood repertoire similarity was quantified with the Morisita-Horn index. TCRdb redid the processing of the public reads, applying fastp at Q25 and MiXCR, and retained in-frame beta chains. All rows with the same CDR3 protein become a single entry with the most common DNA and genes. The V and J calls, along with clone size, are taken from TCRdb and not from the paper's own processing. For this sample there are just over 400,000 distinct CDR3 sequences; around 20% appear just once. In total, the top ten clones hold 3% of the sample.

The sequence was collected from a woman aged 18-29 years with stable Graves' hyperthyroidism. Donor details come from another sample of the same person, matched by shared clones. The sequencing input was peripheral blood. The chain uses TRBV15 and TRBJ2-7; TRBD1 agrees with 9 junctional bases. The CDR3 here reads CATAGQGPYEQYF. The sequenced DNA is TGTGCCACGGCGGGACAGGGACCCTACGAGCAGTACTTC.